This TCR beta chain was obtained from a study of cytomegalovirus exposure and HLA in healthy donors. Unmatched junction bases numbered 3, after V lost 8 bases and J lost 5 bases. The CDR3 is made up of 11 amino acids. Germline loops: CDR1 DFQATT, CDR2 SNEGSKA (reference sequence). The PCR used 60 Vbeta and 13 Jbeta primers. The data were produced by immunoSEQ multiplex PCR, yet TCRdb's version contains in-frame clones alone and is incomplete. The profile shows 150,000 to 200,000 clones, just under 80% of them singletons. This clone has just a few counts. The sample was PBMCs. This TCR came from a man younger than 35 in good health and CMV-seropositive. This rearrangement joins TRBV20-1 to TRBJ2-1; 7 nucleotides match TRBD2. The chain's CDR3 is CSSGTNNEQFF. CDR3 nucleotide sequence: TGCAGTAGCGGGACGAACAATGAGCAGTTCTTC.